This TCR beta chain appears in the sequencing data of a study of T cells expressing NK-cell markers. Study background: According to the study, TCR beta repertoires originated from sorted CD3+CD56+NKG2C+, CD3+CD56+NKG2C- and CD3+CD56-NKG2C+ T cells.

With respect to this clonotype: The antigen is undetermined.

TCRdb reprocessed the 5' RACE reads, keeping one entry per CDR3 protein, no DNA. The listing contains 500,000 or so distinct CDR3 sequences. Regarding the study as a whole: The leading position in the CD3+CD56-NKG2C+ fraction of a few donors also went to these clonotypes. It was still unclear whether expanded NKG2C+ T cell clones were HCMV specific. In a group of 5 to 7 donors, dominant NKG2C+ clonotypes represented about 1.0-7.5% of CD8+ T cells.

CDR1 is LNHDA, CDR2 SQIVND, per germline (reference sequence). The CDR3 totals 14 residues. Sequencing used blood T cells: a sorted CD56 or NKG2C T cell subset, CD4+ or CD8+ T cells, or bulk PBMC T cells (not recorded which). The chain joins TRBV19 to TRBJ2-1; TCRdb indicates TRBD1, and absent DNA this call remains unverified. The receptor was isolated from a man younger than 35 in good health. CDR3 loop: CASSIADSYNEQFF.